This T cell receptor beta chain was profiled in a study of post-analysis software for immune sequencing data. Study-wide findings and caveats: When patients were compared with controls, 4 or 5 TRBV segments were more frequent, TRBV5-6, TRBV5-1 and TRBV20-1 among them.

There are a few counts of this clonotype. The target antigen is unknown. CDR1 is SGHAT and CDR2 is FQNNGV in the germline V gene. Trimming took 5 bases from V and 0 from J, leaving 17 bases between them. The CDR3 extends over 16 amino acids. The TCR beta cDNA libraries contained unique molecular identifiers. TCRdb itself ran the PCR reads through MiXCR, one entry per CDR3 protein. In the table there are 500,000 to 600,000 distinct CDR3 sequences, about 40% of which are singletons. V is TRBV11-2 and J is TRBJ2-7; a weak D match, TRBD1 (5 bases). The source is a girl aged 5-17 years with multiple sclerosis. Sequenced input: blood. For the CDR3, the DNA is TGTGCCAGCAGCCCAGGAGCCCTTAGGGGCTCCTACGAGCAGTACTTC. Translated, it gives CASSPGALRGSYEQYF. The variable domain in full, completed from reference TRBV11-2 and TRBJ2-7, reads EAGVAQSPRYKIIEKRQSVAFWCNPISGHATLYWYQQILGQGPKLLIQFQNNGVVDDSQLPKDRFSAERLKGVDSTLKIQPAKLEDSAVYLCASSPGALRGSYEQYFGPGTRLTVT.